This T cell receptor (beta chain) came from a study of blood T cell repertoires in COVID-19. Across the study: There were acute and convalescent COVID-19 samples, and they came from the United States, Italy and Spain.

This table comes from immunoSEQ multiplex PCR, and its TCRdb copy is limited to in-frame clones, with some not included. Here the sample spans 110,000 or so clones, 75% to 85% being singletons. Sequenced: peripheral blood. This clonotype originated in a woman older than 75 with active or convalescent COVID-19.

The DNA for the CDR3 is TGCGCCAGCAGCCCTGGGACTACGCCAGGCAATGAGCAGTTCTTC. Protein: CASSPGTTPGNEQFF. The V gene is TRBV5-1, the J gene TRBJ2-1; 7 nucleotides match TRBD2. The CDR3 is 15 residues long. V dropped 4 bases and J dropped 6; count of bases not matched to a gene: 10. Germline CDR1 SGHRS, CDR2 YFSETQ.